These T cell receptor beta chains were read from a single sample in a study of blood T cell repertoires in COVID-19. Some clones are missing from TCRdb's copy, which holds only in-frame ones; the method was immunoSEQ multiplex PCR. The sample gives roughly 230,000 clones, about 86% of which show up once; roughly 3.1% is in the top ten. Sequenced sample: PBMCs or T cells enriched from blood (not recorded which). Receptors were obtained from a man aged 45 to 65 who had recovered from COVID-19. The CDR3 runs from the conserved cysteine through the conserved F or W. D genes are given only for firm matches. Clone size is not always given. Where it is, it says once, few, many or a class for expanded clones.

clone_size	v_call	j_call	d_call	cdr3_nt	cdr3_aa
-	TRBV7-2	TRBJ2-3	-	TGTGCCAGCAGCCTCACTGGGGCCACAAGCACAGATACGCAGTATTTT	CASSLTGATSTDTQYF
-	TRBV5-6	TRBJ2-3	TRBD2	TGTGCCAGCAGCTCGCGCCTACTAGCGGGGCACACAGATACGCAGTATTTT	CASSSRLLAGHTDTQYF
-	TRBV3-1/TRBV3-2	TRBJ1-2	-	TGTGCCAGCAGCCCCCGCCTCAGTCAGACAAACTATGGCTACACCTTC	CASSPRLSQTNYGYTF
-	TRBV29-1	TRBJ2-1	-	TGCAGCGTCTCGGACTCTCACTTCAGCTCCTACAATGAGCAGTTCTTC	CSVSDSHFSSYNEQFF
-	TRBV5-6	TRBJ2-7	-	TGTGCCAGCAGCCCCCCCCCGTCGAGGCGGGGAAACACCTACGAGCAGTACTTC	CASSPPPSRRGNTYEQYF
few	TRBV19	TRBJ1-2	-	TGTGCCAGCTCCAACCGCCGGGACACAGACTACACCTTC	CASSNRRDTDYTF
few	TRBV5-5	TRBJ2-1	TRBD2	TGTGCCAGCAGCTTGGGGACTAGCGGGAGACAGGTAGGGAATGAGCAGTTCTTC	CASSLGTSGRQVGNEQFF
-	TRBV10-3	TRBJ1-5	TRBD1	TGTGCCATCAGTCCCGGGACAGACAATCAGCCCCAGCATTTT	CAISPGTDNQPQHF
-	TRBV19	TRBJ1-1	TRBD1	TGTGCCAGTAGTATCAGGGTGCAGGGGGCTGAAGCTTTCTTT	CASSIRVQGAEAFF
-	TRBV6-5	TRBJ1-1	-	TGTGCCAGCAGTTACGAGGCAGCCCGAGAAGCTTTCTTT	CASSYEAAREAFF
-	TRBV30	TRBJ1-6	-	TGTGCCTGGAGTCCCCAGGGTATGGGCTCCTCACCCCTCCACTTT	CAWSPQGMGSSPLHF
-	TRBV21-1	TRBJ1-1	-	TGTGCCAGCAGCAAAGGGCGGGGGACTGAAGCTTTCTTT	CASSKGRGTEAFF
-	TRBV19	TRBJ1-5	-	TGTGCCAGTAGTATAGGTTCCAGGGGCAATCAGCCCCAGCATTTT	CASSIGSRGNQPQHF
-	TRBV5-4	TRBJ2-7	TRBD2	TGTGCCAGCAGCACTTTAGCGGGAGGGCCCTACGAGCAGTACTTC	CASSTLAGGPYEQYF
once	TRBV7-8	TRBJ2-7	-	TGTGCCAGCAGCCCCCCAACGGAGGACGAGCAGTACTTC	CASSPPTEDEQYF
-	TRBV11-3	TRBJ1-2	-	TGTGCCAGCAGCTTAGGAGAACAGGATGGCTACACCTTC	CASSLGEQDGYTF
-	TRBV27	TRBJ1-6	-	TGTGCCAGCAGTTTAAGGGTGAGACAACGCGGGAATTCACCCCTCCACTTT	CASSLRVRQRGNSPLHF
-	TRBV28	TRBJ1-2	-	TGTGCCAGCAGCCCCGGGGTAAACTATGGCTACACCTTC	CASSPGVNYGYTF
-	TRBV14	TRBJ1-1	-	TGTGCCAGCAGCCAAGATTTCCGGGGAGAAGCTTTCTTT	CASSQDFRGEAFF
-	TRBV2	TRBJ1-4	TRBD1	TGTGCCAGCAGTCGACAGGGGGTCGATGAAAAACTGTTTTTT	CASSRQGVDEKLFF
-	TRBV9	TRBJ2-3	TRBD2	TGTGCCAGCAGCACCAGGACTAGCGGGGAGACAGATACGCAGTATTTT	CASSTRTSGETDTQYF
-	TRBV9	TRBJ1-1	-	TGTGCCAGCAGCCTGGGAGGGGCGGGGGCAAGAGAAGCTTTCTTT	CASSLGGAGAREAFF
-	TRBV7-2	TRBJ2-1	-	TGTGCCAGCAGCTTAGGGGCAGGGTACAATGAGCAGTTCTTC	CASSLGAGYNEQFF